A selection of T cell receptor beta chains follows, all from one sample in a study of neurological immune-mediated disorders. TCRdb re-called the 5' RACE reads through MiXCR, storing one row per CDR3 protein. The sample contains 100,000 to 150,000 distinct CDR3 sequences, roughly 3.2% of which appear only once. Sequencing input: PBMCs. These receptors were taken from a woman in her thirties with multiple sclerosis. The CDR3 runs from the conserved cysteine through the conserved F or W. Fields, in order: clone size, J gene, CDR3 length, V gene, D gene, CDR3 protein, CDR3 DNA. The D gene is left open where the match is weak. The size field reads once, few or many counts, or a class when the clone is expanded.

>many|TRBJ2-7|14|TRBV29-1|NA
CSVAGTLSSYEQYF
TGCAGCGTCGCCGGGACTTTGAGCTCCTACGAGCAGTACTTC
>many|TRBJ1-1|15|TRBV25-1|NA
CASSRWEGSNTEAFF
TGTGCCAGCAGCCGGTGGGAAGGATCTAACACTGAAGCTTTCTTT
>many|TRBJ2-7|13|TRBV12-3/TRBV12-4|NA
CASRQRGSYEQYF
TGTGCCAGCCGGCAGAGAGGATCCTACGAGCAGTACTTC
>many|TRBJ1-4|13|TRBV5-6|NA
CASSLASSEKLFF
TGTGCCAGCAGCTTGGCGAGCAGTGAAAAACTGTTTTTT
>many|TRBJ2-7|15|TRBV10-3|NA
CAISDFGTDPLEQYF
TGTGCCATCAGTGACTTCGGGACGGACCCCCTCGAGCAGTACTTC
>many|TRBJ2-3|15|TRBV14|TRBD2
CASAPLAGSTDTQYF
TGTGCCAGCGCTCCCCTAGCGGGTAGCACAGATACGCAGTATTTT
>many|TRBJ2-2|13|TRBV20-1|NA
CSAAQGYTGELFF
TGCAGTGCGGCGCAGGGGTACACCGGGGAGCTGTTTTTT
>many|TRBJ2-7|16|TRBV13|TRBD1
CASSLGPGTGSHEQYF
TGTGCCAGCAGCCTAGGGCCCGGGACAGGGTCACACGAGCAGTACTTC
>many|TRBJ1-6|16|TRBV20-1|NA
CSARAEGTIYNSPLHF
TGCAGTGCTAGAGCGGAGGGTACCATTTATAATTCACCCCTCCACTTT
>many|TRBJ2-7|16|TRBV5-6|TRBD1
CASSPLDRGPSNEQYF
TGTGCCAGCAGCCCCCTAGACAGGGGACCTTCTAACGAGCAGTACTTC
>many|TRBJ2-5|17|TRBV29-1|TRBD2
CSVESGSSGSREETQYF
TGCAGCGTTGAATCGGGGTCTAGCGGGAGTCGGGAGGAGACCCAGTACTTC
>many|TRBJ2-1|13|TRBV4-1|NA
CASSQVFRAEQFF
TGCGCCAGCAGCCAAGTGTTCAGGGCTGAGCAGTTCTTC
>many|TRBJ2-2|13|TRBV7-9|NA
CASRILNTGELFF
TGTGCCAGCAGAATCCTTAACACCGGGGAGCTGTTTTTT
>many|TRBJ1-1|13|TRBV28|TRBD1
CASSPSDRPEAFF
TGTGCCAGCAGTCCATCGGACAGGCCGGAAGCTTTCTTT
>many|TRBJ2-7|15|TRBV14|TRBD2
CASSQGVAGDYEQYF
TGTGCCAGCAGCCAAGGGGTAGCGGGAGACTACGAGCAGTACTTC
>many|TRBJ2-1|14|TRBV7-2|NA
CASSDLGQSHEQFF
TGTGCCAGCAGCGACCTCGGGCAGTCCCATGAGCAGTTCTTC
>few|TRBJ2-1|11|TRBV6-2/TRBV6-3|NA
CASSQGGQQFF
TGTGCCAGCAGTCAAGGGGGACAGCAGTTCTTC
>few|TRBJ2-1|12|TRBV6-1|NA
CASSEALLEQFF
TGTGCCAGCAGTGAAGCGCTTCTGGAGCAGTTCTTC
>many|TRBJ1-1|16|TRBV12-3/TRBV12-4|NA
CASRRQVGSVNTEAFF
TGTGCCAGCAGGAGACAGGTCGGGTCGGTGAACACTGAAGCTTTCTTT
>many|TRBJ1-5|13|TRBV5-1|NA
CASSEDGNQPQHF
TGCGCCAGCAGCGAGGACGGCAATCAGCCCCAGCATTTT
>many|TRBJ1-4|13|TRBV20-1|NA
CSARAAGPEKLFF
TGCAGTGCTAGAGCGGCAGGGCCTGAAAAACTGTTTTTT
>many|TRBJ2-2|16|TRBV7-9|TRBD2
CASSARLAANTGELFF
TGTGCCAGCAGCGCCAGACTAGCCGCGAACACCGGGGAGCTGTTTTTT
>many|TRBJ2-1|16|TRBV6-5|NA
CASSYERSTSYNEQFF
TGTGCCAGCAGTTACGAACGCTCGACCTCCTACAATGAGCAGTTCTTC